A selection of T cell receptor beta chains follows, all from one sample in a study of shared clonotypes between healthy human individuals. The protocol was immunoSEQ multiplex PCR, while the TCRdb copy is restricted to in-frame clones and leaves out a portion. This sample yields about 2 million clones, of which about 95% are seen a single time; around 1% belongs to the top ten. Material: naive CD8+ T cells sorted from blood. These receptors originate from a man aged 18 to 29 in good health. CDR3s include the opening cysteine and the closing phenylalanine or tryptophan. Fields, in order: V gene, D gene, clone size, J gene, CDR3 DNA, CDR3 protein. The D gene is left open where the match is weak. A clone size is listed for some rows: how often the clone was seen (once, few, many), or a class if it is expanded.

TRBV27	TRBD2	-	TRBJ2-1	TGTGCCAGCAGTTTATGGGCGGCTAGCGGGGGTACTGACAATGAGCAGTTCTTC	CASSLWAASGGTDNEQFF
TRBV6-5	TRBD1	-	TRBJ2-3	TGTGCCACCAACAGGGGTAGCACAGATACGCAGTATTTT	CATNRGSTDTQYF
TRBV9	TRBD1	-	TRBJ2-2	TGTGCCAGCAGCCCCCAGGACAGGTTGGACACCGGGGAGCTGTTTTTT	CASSPQDRLDTGELFF
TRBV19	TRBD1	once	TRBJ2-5	TGTGCCAGTAGCCGGGACAGCGAAGAGACCCAGTACTTC	CASSRDSEETQYF
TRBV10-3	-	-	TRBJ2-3	TGTGCCATCAGTGTCCCAGGGTGGGGCACAGATACGCAGTATTTT	CAISVPGWGTDTQYF
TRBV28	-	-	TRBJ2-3	TGTGCCAGCAGTTTTATTGGGCCTAGCACAGATACGCAGTATTTT	CASSFIGPSTDTQYF
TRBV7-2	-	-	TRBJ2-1	TGTGCCAGCAGCCCCAAGGCCCGCGCAAATGAGCAGTTCTTC	CASSPKARANEQFF
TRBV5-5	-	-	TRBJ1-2	TGTGCCAGCAGCTTGGCAGACCCTAACTATGGCTACACCTTC	CASSLADPNYGYTF
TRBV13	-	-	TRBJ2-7	TGTGCCAGCAGCGAAAGGTTAGGGTACGAGCAGTACTTC	CASSERLGYEQYF
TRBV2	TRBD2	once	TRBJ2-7	TGTGCCAGCAGGGGTCTAGCGGCGTGGGAGCAGTACTTC	CASRGLAAWEQYF
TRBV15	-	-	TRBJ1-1	TGTGCCACCGAAGCATTAGGGGGGAGAGCTGAAGCTTTCTTT	CATEALGGRAEAFF
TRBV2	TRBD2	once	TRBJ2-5	TGTGCCAGCAGCGTAGCGGGAGGGCCCCGGGAGACCCAGTACTTC	CASSVAGGPRETQYF
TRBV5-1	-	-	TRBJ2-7	TGCGCCAGCAGCCAAGATGGAGGGACAGTTGCCTACGAGCAGTACTTC	CASSQDGGTVAYEQYF
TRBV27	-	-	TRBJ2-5	TGTGCCAGCAGTTTCGGCCCCGGGACGCGCCAGGAGACCCAGTACTTC	CASSFGPGTRQETQYF
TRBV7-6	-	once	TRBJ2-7	TGTGCCAGCAGCTTCAATGATGTCTACGAGCAGTACTTC	CASSFNDVYEQYF
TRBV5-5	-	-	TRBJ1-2	TGTGCCAGCAGAATTTGGGGGTCGCAGGGTTCCTATGGCTACACCTTC	CASRIWGSQGSYGYTF
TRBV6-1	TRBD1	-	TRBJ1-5	TGTGCCAGCAGTGCACAGGGGGGTAATCAGCCCCAGCATTTT	CASSAQGGNQPQHF
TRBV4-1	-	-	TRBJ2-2	TGCGCCAGCAGCAACAGGGTTCGCGAGGAGCTGTTTTTT	CASSNRVREELFF
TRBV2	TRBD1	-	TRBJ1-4	TGTGCCAACGCGGGACAGCCGATCGCCGCAAATGAAAAACTGTTTTTT	CANAGQPIAANEKLFF
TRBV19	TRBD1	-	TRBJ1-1	TGTGCCAGTAGTGTCGGGACAGGGTATAGGGACACTGAAGCTTTCTTT	CASSVGTGYRDTEAFF
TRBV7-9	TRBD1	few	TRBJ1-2	TGTGCCACCAATGGACAGGCCGTTGGCTACACCTTC	CATNGQAVGYTF
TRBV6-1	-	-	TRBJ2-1	TGTGCCAGCAACCTTGAGAGCTACAATGAGCAGTTCTTC	CASNLESYNEQFF
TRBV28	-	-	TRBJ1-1	TGTGCCAGCAGCTACGAGGGGCGGGGCACTGAAGCTTTCTTT	CASSYEGRGTEAFF
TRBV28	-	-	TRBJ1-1	TGTGCCAGCAGTTTTTTCATCTCCCCTGAAGCTTTCTTT	CASSFFISPEAFF
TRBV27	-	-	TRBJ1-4	TGTGCCAGCAGTTTAATCTGGGGGAATGAAAAACTGTTTTTT	CASSLIWGNEKLFF
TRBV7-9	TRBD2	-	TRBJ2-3	TGTGCCAGCGCCCGGGGGGCAGATACGCAGTATTTT	CASARGADTQYF
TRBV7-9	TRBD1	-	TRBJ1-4	TGTGCCACTTCTGCGGACAGGGAGGGTGAAAAACTGTTTTTT	CATSADREGEKLFF
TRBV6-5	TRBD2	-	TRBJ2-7	TGTGCCAGCAGCAATAGCGGGAGACCCTACGAGCAGTACTTC	CASSNSGRPYEQYF
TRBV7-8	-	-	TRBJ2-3	TGTGCCAGCAGCTCCCTCGGGGTAGATACGCAGTATTTT	CASSSLGVDTQYF
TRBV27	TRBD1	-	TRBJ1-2	TGTGCCAGCAGTTTCGGACAGGGGGGAGGCTACACCTTC	CASSFGQGGGYTF
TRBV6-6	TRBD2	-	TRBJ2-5	TGTGCCAGCAGGGAACTAGCGGGGGGGGAGACCCAGTACTTC	CASRELAGGETQYF
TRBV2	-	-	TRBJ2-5	TGTGCCAGCAGTGACCAGCGGTCTGGCGAGACCCAGTACTTC	CASSDQRSGETQYF
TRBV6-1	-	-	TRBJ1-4	TGTGCCAGCGGTCGGTATAATGAAAAACTGTTTTTT	CASGRYNEKLFF
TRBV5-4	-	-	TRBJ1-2	TGTGCCAGCAGCCCGCCGGAACAGGCAAAGGATGGCTACACCTTC	CASSPPEQAKDGYTF
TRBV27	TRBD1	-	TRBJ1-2	TGTGCCAGCTCCTCTACAGGGGCTAACTATGGCTACACCTTC	CASSSTGANYGYTF
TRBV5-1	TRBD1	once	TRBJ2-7	TGCGCCAGCAGCCAACCCCAGGACAGGGCTATATCCTACGAGCAGTACTTC	CASSQPQDRAISYEQYF
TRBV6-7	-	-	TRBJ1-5	TGTGCCAGCAGTTCCCCACAGGGAGCCGATCAGCCCCAGCATTTT	CASSSPQGADQPQHF
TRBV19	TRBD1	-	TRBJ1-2	TGTGCCAGTAGTACTTCACAGGGGGACTATGGCTACACCTTC	CASSTSQGDYGYTF
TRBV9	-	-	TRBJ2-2	TGTGCCAGCAGCGTAGACGGTAACACCGGGGAGCTGTTTTTT	CASSVDGNTGELFF
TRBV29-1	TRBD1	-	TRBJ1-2	TGCAGCGTTGAAGATGCGACAGGGCTCTATGGCTACACCTTC	CSVEDATGLYGYTF
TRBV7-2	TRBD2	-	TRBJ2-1	TGTGCCAGCAGCACGCTGGGACTAGCGGGACTCCTTACCTACAATGAGCAGTTCTTC	CASSTLGLAGLLTYNEQFF
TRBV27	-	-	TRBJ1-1	TGTGCCAGCACCCCCAGCGGGCGCATGAACACTGAAGCTTTCTTT	CASTPSGRMNTEAFF
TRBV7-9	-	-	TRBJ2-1	TGTGCCAGCAGCTTAGAAGGGGGAGCATACAATGAGCAGTTCTTC	CASSLEGGAYNEQFF
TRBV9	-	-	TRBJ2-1	TGTGCCAGCAGCGTAGGAGGGGGGTCGGAGCAGTTCTTC	CASSVGGGSEQFF
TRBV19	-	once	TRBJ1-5	TGTGCCAGTAGTATAGTGCAGGGGTGGAATCAGCCCCAGCATTTT	CASSIVQGWNQPQHF
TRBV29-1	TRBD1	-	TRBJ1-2	TGCAGCGTTGAGGGGACAGCGATTAACTATGGCTACACCTTC	CSVEGTAINYGYTF
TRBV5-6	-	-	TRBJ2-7	TGTGCCAGCAGTCCCGGGACACCGAACTCCTACGAGCAGTACTTC	CASSPGTPNSYEQYF
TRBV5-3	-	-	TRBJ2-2	TGTGCCAGAAGCTTGGTGCTAGCCCCGAACACCGGGGAGCTGTTTTTT	CARSLVLAPNTGELFF
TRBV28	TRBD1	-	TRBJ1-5	TGTGCCAGCAGCATCACAGGGGGGAATCAGCCCCAGCATTTT	CASSITGGNQPQHF
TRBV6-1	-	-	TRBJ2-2	TGTGCCAGCAGTGCTGGTGGAGCGAACACCGGGGAGCTGTTTTTT	CASSAGGANTGELFF
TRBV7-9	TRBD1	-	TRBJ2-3	TGTGCCAGCAGCTGGACAGGGGGCAACACAGATACGCAGTATTTT	CASSWTGGNTDTQYF
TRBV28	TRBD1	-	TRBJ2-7	TGTGCCAGCAGTCTACAGGGGAGCTCCTACGAGCAGTACTTC	CASSLQGSSYEQYF
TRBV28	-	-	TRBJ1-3	TGTGCCAGCAGTTTATGGGACACGTCTTACTCTGGAAACACCATATATTTT	CASSLWDTSYSGNTIYF
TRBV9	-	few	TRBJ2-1	TGTGCCAGCAGCGTAGACAATGAGCAGTTCTTC	CASSVDNEQFF
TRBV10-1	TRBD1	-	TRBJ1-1	TGCGCCAGCAGTGAGGGGACAGGGTGGACTGAAGCTTTCTTT	CASSEGTGWTEAFF
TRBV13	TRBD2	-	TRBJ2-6	TGTGCCAGCACCAAAGCAGCGGGGGGACCTCTTGGGGCCAACGTCCTGACTTTC	CASTKAAGGPLGANVLTF
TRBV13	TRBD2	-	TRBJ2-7	TGTGCCAGCAGTTTCCTACCGGGACTAGCGGCAAACGAGCAGTACTTC	CASSFLPGLAANEQYF
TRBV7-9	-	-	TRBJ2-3	TGTGCCAGCAGCGGGTGGGGGGGCCCAGATACGCAGTATTTT	CASSGWGGPDTQYF
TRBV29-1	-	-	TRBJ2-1	TGCAGCGTTGAAGTTTGGAGGGGGAGGGATGAGCAGTTCTTC	CSVEVWRGRDEQFF
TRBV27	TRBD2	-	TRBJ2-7	TGTGCCAGCAGTCCGATACGGGGAGGGCCCTACGAGCAGTACTTC	CASSPIRGGPYEQYF